These 18 T cell receptor beta chains came from one sample sequenced in a study of CD8 T cells in ankylosing spondylitis. From the 5' RACE reads, TCRdb called clonotypes with MiXCR, one entry per CDR3 protein. In the table there are 50,000 to 70,000 distinct CDR3 sequences, around 6.5% of which are singletons. Sequencing was carried out using synovial fluid, either unsorted or a sorted T cell fraction (not recorded which). Every receptor here comes from a male donor with ankylosing spondylitis.

V is TRBV4-1 and J is TRBJ2-2, with 16 bases aligning to TRBD2. V lost 1 base, J lost 6 bases, and 8 bases stayed unmatched. The CDR3 extends over 19 amino acids. Germline V lookup: CDR1 MGHRA, CDR2 YSYEKL. The CDR3 sequence is CASSQGGLAGGPSPGELFF. The CDR3 DNA reads TGCGCCAGCAGCCAAGGGGGACTAGCGGGAGGGCCTAGCCCCGGGGAGCTGTTTTTT.

V and J are TRBV6-1 and TRBJ2-3; the D is unclear. V lost 0 bases to trimming and J lost 9 bases, with 13 bases between them. Germline-derived CDR1 and CDR2 are MNHNS and SASEGT. The CDR3 has 14 residues. The CDR3 here is CASSEAVLTGTQYF. For the CDR3, the DNA is TGTGCCAGCAGTGAAGCGGTCCTAACTGGGACGCAGTATTTT.

This clonotype was observed at least ten times. This chain connects TRBV29-1 to TRBJ2-3, with TRBD2 matching over 11 bases. Per germline, CDR1 SQVTM and CDR2 ANQGSEA. This CDR3 has 15 residues. Trimming at V came to 6 bases and at J to 3 bases, leaving 8 bases not matched to a gene. CDR3 sequence (DNA): TGCAGCGTGACTCTAGCGGGAGGAGCGACAGATACGCAGTATTTT. It is translated as CSVTLAGGATDTQYF.

This clonotype was picked up a small number of times. The chain joins TRBV5-1 to TRBJ2-1; the match to TRBD2 covers 15 bases. The CDR3 sequence is 17 residues long. Germline CDR1 reads SGHRS; CDR2 reads YFSETQ. The V and J ends lost 5 bases and 7 bases, in that order; junction bases with no gene match: 10. In DNA, the CDR3 is TGCGCCAGCAGGCGGACTAGCGGGAGGGTATCATCGAATGAGCAGTTCTTC. Translation gives CASRRTSGRVSSNEQFF.

V is TRBV5-1 and J is TRBJ2-5; 10 bases are a match to TRBD2. The junction had 17 bases not matched to a gene; V was cut back by 4 bases and J by 5 bases. CDR1 is SGHRS, CDR2 YFSETQ, per germline. The CDR3 runs 18 residues. For the CDR3, the DNA is TGCGCCAGCAGCCCCGGACTCTCGACTAGCGGGTACAGGGAGACCCAGTACTTC. Translated, it gives CASSPGLSTSGYRETQYF. The full variable domain, in which reference TRBV5-1 and TRBJ2-5 provide the parts outside the CDR3, is KAGVTQTPRYLIKTRGQQVTLSCSPISGHRSVSWYQQTPGQGLQFLFEYFSETQRNKGNFPGRFSGRQFSNSRSEMNVSTLELGDSALYLCASSPGLSTSGYRETQYFGPGTRLLVL.

This clonotype has only a few counts. The chain combines TRBV5-1 with TRBJ2-2; D not resolved. This CDR3 is built from 14 residues. The V gene lost 2 bases and the J gene lost 6 bases, with 11 bases spanning the gap. In germline, CDR1 is SGHRS, CDR2 YFSETQ. The CDR3, as DNA: TGCGCCAGCAGCTTTGCAGATGTACCCGGGGAGCTGTTTTTT. Translating gives CASSFADVPGELFF.

The chain uses TRBV4-2 and TRBJ2-7; 8 nucleotides agree with TRBD2. From germline, CDR1 is LGHNA and CDR2 YNFKEQ. The CDR3 contains 16 residues. After removal of 0 bases from V and 1 base from J, the junction contained 5 bases not matched to a gene. The CDR3 is CASSQDLGGRSYEQYF. As DNA, the CDR3 is TGTGCCAGCAGCCAAGATCTAGGCGGGAGGTCCTACGAGCAGTACTTC.

This clonotype was seen ten or more times. The genes are TRBV2 and TRBJ2-7; the D is unclear. CDR3 length equals 14 residues. Trimming stripped 0 bases from V and 5 bases from J, with 11 bases between. Germline V lookup: CDR1 SNHLY, CDR2 FYNNEI. CDR3 region: CASSEANWANEQYF. Here the CDR3 DNA reads TGTGCCAGCAGTGAAGCAAATTGGGCAAACGAGCAGTACTTC.

Worth noting for this clonotype: A read error is possible here, since a much larger clone lies one base away. The J gene is TRBJ2-1, the V gene TRBV2; D call uncertain. Germline loops: CDR1 SNHLY, CDR2 FYNNEI. The CDR3 sequence is 14 residues long. The CDR3 reads CASSGVSSYNERFF. As DNA, the CDR3 is TGTGCCAGCAGTGGAGTGAGCTCCTACAATGAGCGGTTCTTC.

The chain is built from TRBV6-1 and TRBJ2-3; tentatively, D is TRBD2 (7 bases). Germline CDR1 reads MNHNS; CDR2 reads SASEGT. CDR3 size: 15 residues. Trimming took off 4 bases at V and 6 bases at J, with 17 bases between the two ends. The CDR3 reads CASSVTGGDPDTQYF. The DNA for the CDR3 is TGTGCCAGCAGTGTTACGGGGGGCGATCCGGATACGCAGTATTTT.

This clonotype has ten or more counts. J is TRBJ2-1 and V is TRBV10-3; the D gene could be TRBD1 or TRBD2 (6 bases each). V shed 10 bases and J shed 9 bases, with 31 bases lying between them. The CDR3 length is 17 residues. The V gene's germline CDR1 is ENHRY and CDR2 SYGVKD. CDR3 amino acids: CATRGGITLYLGAEQFF. The CDR3 nucleotides are TGTGCCACCAGGGGAGGTATCACCCTCTACCTAGGCGCTGAGCAGTTCTTC.

This clonotype was recorded a few times. The chain couples TRBV7-9 to TRBJ1-4, with TRBD1 as a possible D gene (5 bases). Germline CDR1 reads SEHNR; CDR2 reads FQNEAQ (reference sequence). V dropped 10 bases and J dropped 7 bases, with 10 bases sitting between them. This CDR3 region has 11 residues. The CDR3 here is CATGRGEKLFF. CDR3 coding DNA: TGTGCCACAGGGAGAGGTGAAAAACTGTTTTTT.

This clonotype was observed a handful of times. The chain recombines TRBV15 with TRBJ2-7, with TRBD2 matching over 8 bases. This CDR3 comprises 16 residues. Germline loops: CDR1 LNHNV, CDR2 YYDKDF (reference sequence). V gave up 0 bases and J gave up 0 bases; unmatched junction bases: 4. The CDR3 reads CATSRELGGGSYEQYF. CDR3 sequence (DNA): TGTGCCACCAGCAGAGAGCTCGGGGGGGGCTCCTACGAGCAGTACTTC.

This clonotype was observed a few times. This chain connects TRBV6-4 to TRBJ2-1; D is possibly TRBD1 or TRBD2 (5 bases each). CDR3 size: 16 residues. V lost 5 bases and J 4 bases, leaving 18 bases between the germline ends. Germline CDR1 is MRHNA and CDR2 is SNTAGT. The CDR3 DNA is TGTGCCAGCAGTCCCCCCCTCGGGGCGCGGTACAATGAGCAGTTCTTC. Amino acid sequence: CASSPPLGARYNEQFF.

In DNA form, the CDR3 reads TGTGCCAGCAGTTTATTGGGAGATACGCAGTATTTT. Translated: CASSLLGDTQYF. V usage is TRBV28 and J usage is TRBJ2-3; the D is unclear. V was pared by 1 base and J by 5 bases, with 4 bases between. This CDR3 is 12 amino acids long. Germline CDR1 reads MDHEN; CDR2 reads SYDVKM.

The chain employs TRBV5-1 and TRBJ2-1; TRBD2 agrees at 15 bases. Trimming at V came to 5 bases and at J to 3 bases, leaving 6 bases not matched to a gene. The V gene's germline CDR1 is SGHRS and CDR2 YFSETQ. The CDR3 is made up of 17 amino acids. CDR3 protein: CASRGGTSGRSYNEQFF. CDR3 coding DNA: TGCGCCAGCAGGGGGGGGACTAGCGGGAGGAGCTACAATGAGCAGTTCTTC.

The rearrangement uses TRBV11-3 and TRBJ2-7, with a possible D match to TRBD2 (6 bases). Germline CDR1 and CDR2: SGHNT and YENEEA. The ends were cut back, 1 base at V and 0 bases at J, with 13 bases in the middle. The CDR3 consists of 16 residues. CDR3 DNA sequence: TGTGCCAGCAGCTTAGGACTAGGAGTATTCTCCTACGAGCAGTACTTC. Translated, it gives CASSLGLGVFSYEQYF.

This clonotype was found many times. V usage is TRBV7-3 and J usage is TRBJ2-1; D unclear. Trimming took 0 bases from V and 7 from J, leaving 4 bases between them. CDR1 and CDR2 from the germline V gene are SGHTA and FQGTGA. The CDR3 sequence is 12 residues long. The CDR3: CASSLTWNEQFF. The CDR3 coding sequence is TGTGCCAGCAGCTTAACGTGGAATGAGCAGTTCTTC.